These T cell receptor beta chains were read from a single sample in a study of blood T cell repertoires in COVID-19. The repertoire was sequenced with immunoSEQ multiplex PCR; TCRdb's copy has only in-frame clones and lacks some. The sample holds roughly 320,000 clones, 86% seen once. The sequenced sample was PBMCs or T cells enriched from blood (not recorded which). These receptors all come from a young man who had recovered from COVID-19. CDR3s include the opening cysteine and the closing phenylalanine or tryptophan. The D gene is left open where the match is weak. Only some rows state a clone size, as once, few, many or a class for expanded clones.

j_gene | abundance | d_gene | v_gene | CDR3nt | CDR3aa
TRBJ1-5 | - | - | TRBV5-6 | TGTGCCAGCAGCTTGGGAGGCGCCGGTGGCAATCAGCCCCAGCATTTT | CASSLGGAGGNQPQHF
TRBJ2-5 | - | TRBD2 | TRBV2 | TGTGCCAGCAGCTGGACTAGCGGGGGAGTAGAGACCCAGTACTTC | CASSWTSGGVETQYF
TRBJ1-6 | - | - | TRBV7-2 | TGTGCCAGCAGCTTAGACAGGGCCTCGAGGAATTCACCCCTCCACTTT | CASSLDRASRNSPLHF
TRBJ2-2 | - | TRBD1 | TRBV6-4 | TGTGCCAGCCGGGTCCAGGGGGACACCGGGGAGCTGTTTTTT | CASRVQGDTGELFF
TRBJ1-2 | - | - | TRBV28 | TGTGCCACCACAGACCGCTATGGCTACACCTTC | CATTDRYGYTF
TRBJ2-3 | once | TRBD2 | TRBV2 | TGTGCCAGCAGTGAAAACGGGGGAGGGGCAGATACGCAGTATTTT | CASSENGGGADTQYF
TRBJ2-1 | - | - | TRBV2 | TGTGCCAGCAGTGAATATCGGGAGAGGAGGGGGCAGTTCTTC | CASSEYRERRGQFF
TRBJ2-3 | - | TRBD1 | TRBV30 | TGTGCCTGGGCTACAGGGGTCACAGATACGCAGTATTTT | CAWATGVTDTQYF
TRBJ2-5 | - | - | TRBV18 | TGTGCCAGCTCATTACAAGAGACCCAGTACTTC | CASSLQETQYF
TRBJ1-2 | - | - | TRBV6-5 | TGTGCCAGCCCGGGCCAGGGGACCTTCGCAGATGGCTACACCTTC | CASPGQGTFADGYTF
TRBJ2-5 | - | TRBD2 | TRBV4-1 | TGCGCCAGCAGCCAACAGTGGCCCGGGACTAGCGGGCGACAAGAGACCCAGTACTTC | CASSQQWPGTSGRQETQYF
TRBJ1-3 | - | - | TRBV7-9 | TGTGCCAGCAGCCCCGACGGGGTAAGGGGAAACACCATATATTTT | CASSPDGVRGNTIYF
TRBJ2-5 | - | TRBD2 | TRBV7-2 | TGTGCCAGCAGTCTAGCGGGAGTCTTGGAGACCCAGTACTTC | CASSLAGVLETQYF
TRBJ1-6 | - | - | TRBV28 | TGTGCCAGCAGGGTTCCAGGGATGGATAATTCACCCCTCCACTTT | CASRVPGMDNSPLHF
TRBJ2-2 | - | - | TRBV19 | TGTGCCACCAATGACGGGGGTAGAGGGACCGGGGAGCTGTTTTTT | CATNDGGRGTGELFF
TRBJ2-6 | - | - | TRBV19 | TGTGCCAGTACGCAATACAAGACTGGGGCCAACGTCCTGACTTTC | CASTQYKTGANVLTF
TRBJ2-7 | once | - | TRBV6-1 | TGTGCCAGCAGTGAAGCGGTGACAGGCCGCTACGAGCAGTACTTC | CASSEAVTGRYEQYF
TRBJ2-2 | - | - | TRBV5-1 | TGCGCCAGCAGCTTGACGGCAGGTGTAACCGGGGAGCTGTTTTTT | CASSLTAGVTGELFF
TRBJ2-7 | - | TRBD2 | TRBV11-2 | TGTGCCAGCAGCTTTCCGGTGACTAGCGGGGGGCAATCCTACGAGCAGTACTTC | CASSFPVTSGGQSYEQYF
TRBJ2-3 | - | - | TRBV25-1 | TGTGCCAGCAGGGGGGCGGCAGATACGCAGTATTTT | CASRGAADTQYF
TRBJ1-5 | - | - | TRBV25-1 | TGTGCCAGCAGTAAAGGGTCAGGGAATCAGCCCCAGCATTTT | CASSKGSGNQPQHF
TRBJ1-2 | - | - | TRBV5-4 | TGTGCCAGCAGCCGCAGGGGTTATAGCTATGGCTACACCTTC | CASSRRGYSYGYTF
TRBJ1-5 | - | - | TRBV27 | TGTGCCAGCAGAGTCTCCCTATTGCCTAGCAATCAGCCCCAGCATTTT | CASRVSLLPSNQPQHF
TRBJ1-2 | - | - | TRBV7-2 | TGTGCCAGCAGCTTATATGGGACACAGGGAGCGGACTATGGCTACACCTTC | CASSLYGTQGADYGYTF
TRBJ1-3 | - | - | TRBV4-1 | TGCGCCAGCAGCCAAGATATCGGGACACCCTACGAAAACACCATATATTTT | CASSQDIGTPYENTIYF
TRBJ2-2 | - | - | TRBV2 | TGTGCCGCCCGGTCTTACACCGGGGAGCTGTTTTTT | CAARSYTGELFF
TRBJ2-7 | - | TRBD2 | TRBV7-9 | TGTGCCAGCAGCTCCAAAAAAGGACTAGCGGGGCCCTACGAGCAGTACTTC | CASSSKKGLAGPYEQYF
TRBJ2-7 | - | TRBD2 | TRBV7-2 | TGTGCCAGCAGCTGGGAGCGGGGGGGCTACTACGAGCAGTACTTC | CASSWERGGYYEQYF
TRBJ1-4 | - | TRBD1 | TRBV5-1 | TGCGCCAGCAGCGAGGGACAGGGATGGAATGAAAAACTGTTTTTT | CASSEGQGWNEKLFF
TRBJ1-1 | - | - | TRBV29-1 | TGCAGCTGGGGGGGGCAGGGGAACACTGAAGCTTTCTTT | CSWGGQGNTEAFF
TRBJ2-1 | - | - | TRBV18 | TGTGCCAGCTCGGCCCTAGGGGCGGACAATGAGCAGTTCTTC | CASSALGADNEQFF
TRBJ2-7 | once | - | TRBV6-5 | TGTGCCAGCAGAACGCGGGGATCGGGGGAGCAGTACTTC | CASRTRGSGEQYF
TRBJ2-2 | - | - | TRBV18 | TGTGCCAGCTCCCGGTCGCCCCCGGGGGGCTCCAACACCGGGGAGCTGTTTTTT | CASSRSPPGGSNTGELFF
TRBJ2-7 | once | - | TRBV30 | TGTGCCTGGAGCGGGGCCTACGAGCAGTACTTC | CAWSGAYEQYF
TRBJ2-7 | - | - | TRBV6-5 | TGTGCCAGCAGACTTGAAGATGGGGTAGGGGACGAGCAGTACTTC | CASRLEDGVGDEQYF
TRBJ2-7 | once | TRBD1 | TRBV19 | TGTGCCAGTAGTATCGGACAGGTTTCCCACGAGCAGTACTTC | CASSIGQVSHEQYF
TRBJ2-2 | - | - | TRBV2 | TGTGCCAGCAGTGACTCTAACACCGGGGAGCTGTTTTTT | CASSDSNTGELFF